Below are 32 T cell receptor beta chains sequenced from a single sample in a study of shared clonotypes between healthy human individuals. The data were produced by immunoSEQ multiplex PCR, yet TCRdb's version contains in-frame clones alone and is incomplete. The table has about 110,000 clones, 65% to 75% seen once. Sequencing used memory CD8+ T cells sorted from blood. Subset given: CD45RO+ cells pooled with CCR7-negative TemRA cells. The receptors come from a woman aged 25 to 39 in good health.

The chain has TRBV7-9 and TRBJ2-5, with 11 positions matching TRBD1. The germline gives CDR1 SEHNR, CDR2 FQNEAQ (reference sequence). The trim removed 5 bases at V and 2 bases at J, leaving 7 bases unmatched. This CDR3 is 16 amino acids long. CDR3 residues: CASSPGTGGQQETQYF. In DNA, the CDR3 is TGTGCCAGCAGCCCAGGGACAGGGGGACAGCAAGAGACCCAGTACTTC. The full variable domain, in which reference TRBV7-9 and TRBJ2-5 provide the parts outside the CDR3, is DTGVSQNPRHKITKRGQNVTFRCDPISEHNRLYWYRQTLGQGPEFLTYFQNEAQLEKSRLLSDRFSAERPKGSFSTLEIQRTEQGDSAMYLCASSPGTGGQQETQYFGPGTRLLVL.

The rearrangement links TRBV7-7 to TRBJ2-2; maybe TRBD1 (5 bases). The V end lost 8 bases, the J end lost 2 bases, and 9 bases lay between the germline ends. Germline values: CDR1 SSHAT, CDR2 FNYEAQ (reference sequence). The CDR3 length is 13 residues. CDR3 nucleotide sequence: TGTGCCAGCGGACAAAGTAACACCGGGGAGCTGTTTTTT. Its protein product is CASGQSNTGELFF.

The rearrangement uses TRBV27 and TRBJ2-7; weak D call: TRBD1 (5 bases). Germline CDR1 MNHEY, CDR2 SMNVEV (reference sequence). This CDR3 has 15 amino acids. V was shortened by 7 bases and J by 3 bases, with 19 bases between the two germline ends. CDR3 protein: CASKSGSGSGYEQYF. Written as DNA, the CDR3 is TGTGCCAGCAAATCGGGTTCAGGGTCTGGCTACGAGCAGTACTTC.

The V gene is TRBV7-9, the J gene TRBJ1-5; 8 bases align to TRBD1. Germline values: CDR1 SEHNR, CDR2 FQNEAQ (reference sequence). The CDR3 runs to 15 residues. J gave up 4 bases and V 5 bases, and 7 bases lay outside the gene matches. The CDR3 DNA reads TGTGCCAGCAGCCCTCAGGGGGCGCAAAATCAGCCCCAGCATTTT. Translation: CASSPQGAQNQPQHF.

The V gene is TRBV9, the J gene TRBJ2-2, with 9 positions matching TRBD1. The CDR3 runs 19 residues. V gave up 4 bases and J gave up 3 bases; unmatched junction bases: 16. Germline V gene lookup returns CDR1 SGDLS and CDR2 YYNGEE. CDR3 coding DNA: TGTGCCAGCAGCTTTTCTACCCGCCGGGACAGGGTTTACACCGGGGAGCTGTTTTTT. Translating it yields CASSFSTRRDRVYTGELFF.

This clone was observed a few times. This chain joins TRBV29-1 and TRBJ1-5; D ambiguous. CDR1 is SQVTM, CDR2 ANQGSEA, per germline. Deletions cut 4 bases from V and 3 bases from J, with 7 bases between. The CDR3 loop spans 12 amino acids. The CDR3 here is CSVAGFNQPQHF. The CDR3 bases are TGCAGCGTTGCGGGATTCAATCAGCCCCAGCATTTT.

The chain links TRBV19 to TRBJ2-7, with D unresolved. The CDR3 is made up of 14 amino acids. The ends were cut back, 10 bases at V and 7 bases at J, with 23 bases in the middle. Germline V gene data show CDR1 as LNHDA and CDR2 as SQIVND (reference sequence). For the CDR3, the DNA is TGTGCCACCTCTACAGCGTGGCGCGCCGGGGAGCAGTACTTC. Amino acid sequence: CATSTAWRAGEQYF.

This sequence joins TRBV29-1 and TRBJ2-5; D unclear. V lost 3 bases to trimming and J lost 0 bases, with 11 bases between them. Germline lookup yields CDR1 SQVTM and CDR2 ANQGSEA. This CDR3 has 14 residues. The CDR3 DNA reads as TGCAGCGTTGAGGAACACACCAACCAAGAGACCCAGTACTTC. Translated: CSVEEHTNQETQYF.

Remarks on this clone: The sample carries other DNA sequences with the same CDR3. V is TRBV4-2 and J is TRBJ2-1; 12 nucleotides align to TRBD2. The CDR3 is 16 amino acids. After removal of 0 bases from V and 7 bases from J, the junction contained 4 bases not matched to a gene. Germline V gene data show CDR1 as LGHNA and CDR2 as YNFKEQ. For the CDR3, the DNA is TGTGCCAGCAGCCAAGATGGACTAGCGGGAAGAAATGAGCAGTTCTTC. It yields the protein CASSQDGLAGRNEQFF.

J is TRBJ1-2 and V is TRBV21-1. TRBV21-1 is recorded as a pseudogene. CDR3 size: 15 residues. DNA for the CDR3: TGTGCCAGCAGCCATGAGGGAGGAAGTAACTATGGCTACACCTTC. It is translated as CASSHEGGSNYGYTF.

Only a few counts were recorded for this clone. V is TRBV29-1 and J is TRBJ2-3, with a possible D match to TRBD2 (7 bases). Germline V gene data show CDR1 as SQVTM and CDR2 as ANQGSEA. The CDR3 has 12 residues. Between the trimmed V and J ends, which lost 4 bases and 4 bases, there was a span of 9 bases. The DNA for the CDR3 is TGCAGCGTTGGGGGGGGCCCAGATACGCAGTATTTT. This sequence encodes CSVGGGPDTQYF.

The genes are TRBV6-1 and TRBJ2-1; a possible D gene is TRBD1 (5 bases). The CDR3 spans 14 residues. CDR1 and CDR2 (germline): MNHNS, SASEGT. Trimming shortened V by 0 bases and J by 8 bases, and 11 bases separated the two germline ends. The CDR3 region is CASSEAIGAYEQFF. DNA for the CDR3: TGTGCCAGCAGTGAAGCCATAGGGGCTTATGAGCAGTTCTTC.

V is TRBV29-1 and J is TRBJ1-2; D gene ambiguous. The germline V and J ends were trimmed by 0 bases and 6 bases, with 14 bases remaining between them. Germline-derived CDR1 and CDR2 are SQVTM and ANQGSEA. CDR3 length: 14 residues. The CDR3 DNA follows: TGCAGCGTTGAAGATGGAAGGGATAAGGATGGCTACACCTTC. As protein: CSVEDGRDKDGYTF.

J is TRBJ2-5 and V is TRBV25-1; no clear D. CDR1 is MGHDK and CDR2 is SYGVNS in the germline V gene. Trimming pared 2 bases from V and 3 bases from J, leaving 7 bases between. The CDR3 is 13 amino acids. The CDR3 DNA reads as TGTGCCAGCAGTGAACAAATTAAAGAGACCCAGTACTTC. Protein sequence: CASSEQIKETQYF.

The rearrangement uses TRBV7-9 and TRBJ2-2; TRBD2 matches 16 bases. The V segment lost 5 bases and the J segment 7 bases; nucleotides outside the gene matches: 7. CDR3 size: 17 residues. In germline, CDR1 is SEHNR, CDR2 FQNEAQ (reference sequence). The CDR3 bases are TGTGCCAGCAGCACGGGACTAGCGGGAGGGCCGTTCGGGGAGCTGTTTTTT. Translation gives CASSTGLAGGPFGELFF.

This sequence joins TRBV10-2 and TRBJ2-5; D may be TRBD2 (6 bases). The CDR3 length is 12 residues. V lost 10 bases to trimming and J lost 5 bases, with 14 bases between them. Germline assignment: CDR1 WSHSY and CDR2 SAAADI. For the CDR3, the DNA is TGCGCCACCTCGGGACTGATTGAGACCCAGTACTTC. This sequence encodes CATSGLIETQYF.

This clone was detected ten times or more. Additional DNA sequences in this sample encode the identical CDR3. The V and J genes are TRBV9 and TRBJ1-4, with TRBD1 matching over 8 bases. V dropped 0 bases and J dropped 8; count of bases not matched to a gene: 6. Germline V CDR1 and CDR2: SGDLS, YYNGEE. The CDR3 is 15 amino acids. In DNA, the CDR3 is TGTGCCAGCAGCGTAGGAGGGACAGGCCTCGAAAAACTGTTTTTT. It is translated as CASSVGGTGLEKLFF.

This clone appeared many times. This same CDR3 is encoded by further DNA sequences in the sample. The chain employs TRBV28 and TRBJ2-3, with 7 bases matching TRBD2. This CDR3 has 15 residues. V lost 3 bases, J lost 1 base, and 4 bases stayed unmatched. Germline V gene lookup returns CDR1 MDHEN and CDR2 SYDVKM. This CDR3 is CASSFLAGGTDTQYF. The CDR3 DNA reads as TGTGCCAGCAGTTTCTTGGCGGGGGGCACAGATACGCAGTATTTT.

This clone was seen more than once but under ten times. J is TRBJ2-7 and V is TRBV28; TRBD2 agrees at 10 bases. The CDR3 runs to 16 residues. V lost 6 bases, J lost 5 bases, and 13 bases stayed unmatched. Germline-derived CDR1 and CDR2 are MDHEN and SYDVKM. The DNA of the CDR3 is TGTGCCAGCAGAAAACCCTCGGGGCTAGCGGGAGACGAGCAGTACTTC. Residues: CASRKPSGLAGDEQYF.

V is TRBV19 and J is TRBJ2-7; D gene ambiguous. V lost 4 bases to trimming and J lost 0 bases, with 13 bases between them. CDR3 size: 15 residues. Per the germline V gene, CDR1 is LNHDA and CDR2 is SQIVND (reference sequence). CDR3 in amino acids: CASSTTDFPSYEQYF. CDR3 bases: TGTGCCAGTAGTACCACCGACTTCCCCTCCTACGAGCAGTACTTC.

The chain is built from TRBV15 and TRBJ2-7; TRBD2 aligns across 11 bases. This CDR3 spans 17 amino acids. Trimming cost V 0 bases and J 1 base; bases outside gene matches: 5. The germline gives CDR1 LNHNV, CDR2 YYDKDF (reference sequence). CDR3 region: CATSRDKLAGVSYEQYF. The CDR3 DNA follows: TGTGCCACCAGCAGAGATAAACTAGCGGGAGTTTCCTACGAGCAGTACTTC.

J is TRBJ2-7 and V is TRBV13; 8 bases agree with TRBD2. This CDR3 spans 15 amino acids. Germline lookup yields CDR1 PRHDT and CDR2 FYEKMQ (reference sequence). Unmatched junction bases numbered 8, after V lost 0 bases and J lost 7 bases. The CDR3 loop reads CASSLGSGGLGEQYF. DNA for the CDR3: TGTGCCAGCAGCTTAGGTTCGGGAGGGCTCGGGGAGCAGTACTTC.

This clone showed up just a few times. The V gene is TRBV7-6, the J gene TRBJ1-5; maybe TRBD1 (5 bases). The V gene's germline CDR1 is SGHVS and CDR2 FNYEAQ. This CDR3 has 15 amino acids. V lost 2 bases and J lost 5, with 13 bases in between. Here the CDR3 DNA reads TGTGCCAGCAGCTTACTTAAGGGGCACGATCAGCCCCAGCATTTT. Residues: CASSLLKGHDQPQHF. The full variable domain, its missing parts supplied by reference TRBV7-6 and TRBJ1-5, is GAGVSQSPRYKVTKRGQDVALRCDPISGHVSLYWYRQALGQGPEFLTYFNYEAQQDKSGLPNDRFSAERPEGSISTLTIQRTEQRDSAMYRCASSLLKGHDQPQHFGDGTRLSIL.

The rearrangement links TRBV15 to TRBJ2-5; 7 bases are a match to TRBD1. Trimming at V came to 0 bases and at J to 5 bases, leaving 3 bases not matched to a gene. Germline V gene sequence: CDR1 LNHNV, CDR2 YYDKDF (reference sequence). This CDR3 spans 14 amino acids. CDR3 region: CATSRDQGDETQYF. As DNA, the CDR3 is TGTGCCACCAGCAGAGATCAGGGGGATGAGACCCAGTACTTC. The variable domain in full, with the rest retrieved from reference TRBV15 and TRBJ2-5, is DAMVIQNPRYQVTQFGKPVTLSCSQTLNHNVMYWYQQKSSQAPKLLFHYYDKDFNNEADTPDNFQSRRPNTSFCFLDIRSPGLGDTAMYLCATSRDQGDETQYFGPGTRLLVL.

The gene calls are TRBV6-5 and TRBJ1-5, with TRBD1 as a possible D gene (5 bases). The CDR3 runs 16 residues. V was cut by 1 base and J by 1 base, with 11 bases left in between. The germline CDR1 and CDR2 sequences are MNHEY and SVGAGI. The CDR3: CASSYWGVQSNQPQHF. The CDR3 DNA follows: TGTGCCAGCAGTTACTGGGGGGTTCAAAGCAATCAGCCCCAGCATTTT.

The CDR3 bases are TGTGCCAGTAGAAGAAGGGGCGGGAACACTGAAGCTTTCTTT. Translation gives CASRRRGGNTEAFF. The genes are TRBV19 and TRBJ1-1; possible D gene TRBD1, 5 bases. Germline CDR1 LNHDA, CDR2 SQIVND (reference sequence). The length of the CDR3 is 14 residues. The ends were cut back, 6 bases at V and 1 base at J, with 12 bases in the middle.

CDR3 coding DNA: TGTGCCAGCAGCGTAGCTTCGGGGTTCGAGCAGTACTTC. Translating it yields CASSVASGFEQYF. The V and J genes are TRBV9 and TRBJ2-7; D may be TRBD2 (5 bases). Trimming stripped 0 bases from V and 6 bases from J, with 10 bases between. This CDR3 has 13 amino acids. Germline CDR1 and CDR2: SGDLS and YYNGEE. The full variable domain, with the rest looked up from reference TRBV9 and TRBJ2-7, is DSGVTQTPKHLITATGQRVTLRCSPRSGDLSVYWYQQSLDQGLQFLIQYYNGEERAKGNILERFSAQQFPDLHSELNLSSLELGDSALYFCASSVASGFEQYFGPGTRLTVT.

This chain uses TRBV2 with TRBJ1-6, with 8 bases identical to TRBD1. CDR1 and CDR2 (germline): SNHLY, FYNNEI. The CDR3 contains 15 residues. V was pared by 7 bases and J by 5 bases, with 7 bases of the junction left unmatched. The CDR3 is CASTSGTGHNSPLHF. The DNA for the CDR3 is TGTGCCAGCACCTCCGGGACAGGCCATAATTCACCCCTCCACTTT. Using reference TRBV2 and TRBJ1-6 for the parts outside the CDR3, the full variable domain is EPEVTQTPSHQVTQMGQEVILRCVPISNHLYFYWYRQILGQKVEFLVSFYNNEISEKSEIFDDQFSVERPDGSNFTLKIRSTKLEDSAMYFCASTSGTGHNSPLHFGNGTRLTVT.

V is TRBV19 and J is TRBJ2-7, with D maybe TRBD2 (6 bases). Germline lookup yields CDR1 LNHDA and CDR2 SQIVND (reference sequence). Trimming removed 5 bases from V and 3 bases from J, with 14 bases in between. The CDR3 has 14 residues. The CDR3 region has the DNA TGTGCCAGTAGTTTTTCGGCCGGGGGCTACGAGCAGTACTTC. It codes for CASSFSAGGYEQYF.

CDR3 coding DNA: TGTGCCAGCAGCTTGGAATATATGGGCCGCGAGCAGTACTTC. Its protein is CASSLEYMGREQYF. The chain is built from TRBV5-4 and TRBJ2-7; D not certain. Trimming pared 0 bases from V and 6 bases from J, leaving 13 bases between. There are 14 residues in the CDR3. Looked up from germline, CDR1 is SGHNT and CDR2 is YYREEE (reference sequence).

V usage is TRBV19 and J usage is TRBJ2-7; possible D gene TRBD2, 7 bases. This CDR3 region has 13 residues. The V end lost 7 bases, the J end lost 6 bases, and 16 bases lay between the germline ends. Germline V gives CDR1 LNHDA, CDR2 SQIVND (reference sequence). The DNA for the CDR3 is TGTGCCAGTAAGGGGGAGGGAAAGAGCGAGCAGTACTTC. This translates into CASKGEGKSEQYF. Looking up the rest from reference TRBV19 and TRBJ2-7 gives the full variable domain: DGGITQSPKYLFRKEGQNVTLSCEQNLNHDAMYWYRQDPGQGLRLIYYSQIVNDFQKGDIAEGYSVSREKKESFPLTVTSAQKNPTAFYLCASKGEGKSEQYFGPGTRLTVT.

This clone was counted once. The chain couples TRBV27 to TRBJ2-5; 15 bases map to TRBD2. Germline loops: CDR1 MNHEY, CDR2 SMNVEV (reference sequence). CDR3 size: 17 residues. After removal of 10 bases from V and 4 bases from J, the junction contained 13 bases not matched to a gene. The CDR3: CATGTGTSGRWGETQYF. CDR3 nucleotide sequence: TGTGCCACCGGAACCGGGACTAGCGGGAGGTGGGGAGAGACCCAGTACTTC.